This T cell receptor beta chain was recorded in a study of identical twins. Points from the study as a whole: High-abundance cord blood beta clonotypes had fewer insertions; memory repertoires showed none. Excess twin sharing in beta out-of-frame sequences was weaker.

The germline V gene encodes CDR1 MGHDK and CDR2 SYGVNS. The CDR3 has 14 amino acids. Details on this clonotype: Its specificity is unknown. A read error is possible here, since a much larger clone lies one base away.

Addition of a universal primer site occurred through template switching, and cDNA carried unique molecular identifiers. In TCRdb, the 5' RACE reads were re-called with MiXCR into one record per CDR3 protein. Of about 220,000 distinct CDR3 sequences detected, approximately 9% appear once; the ten largest clones hold 5.1%. The chain couples TRBV25-1 to TRBJ2-5; D is undetermined. Sequenced: memory (CD45RO+) T cells sorted from blood. This clonotype was sampled from a woman aged 18-30 years in good health. The CDR3 nucleotides are TGTGCCAGCAGTGAATCCCAGATTCAAGAGTCCCAGTACTTC. Encoded protein: CASSESQIQESQYF.